This T cell receptor beta chain was captured by sequencing in a study of T-cell reconstitution after alpha-beta-depleted transplantation in children. Unique molecular identifiers were incorporated during preparation of the TCRbeta library. TCRdb reanalysed the PCR reads using MiXCR and keeps one entry per CDR3 protein. Altogether a few hundred thousand distinct CDR3 sequences are present, more than 20% being singletons, with the ten largest covering about 35%. Deletions cut 2 bases from V and 0 bases from J, with 8 bases between. This CDR3 region has 14 residues. Germline V gene sequence: CDR1 GTSNPN, CDR2 SVGIG (reference sequence).

The source material was PBMCs, sampled before TCRalphabeta/CD19-depleted stem cell transplant. The sequence was obtained from a boy under three years old with Wiskott-Aldrich syndrome, due to receive a stem cell transplant. The chain uses TRBV30 and TRBJ2-1; D gene unclear. As DNA, the CDR3 is TGTGCCTGGAGTAGGGTTAGCTCCTACAATGAGCAGTTCTTC. It translates to CAWSRVSSYNEQFF.